The rows below give T cell receptor beta chains drawn from one sample of a study of CD8 T cells in ankylosing spondylitis. Using its own MiXCR run on the 5' RACE reads, TCRdb lists one record per CDR3 protein. The data contain some 130,000 distinct CDR3 sequences, approximately 7.4% of them singletons. Sequenced: blood, either unsorted or a sorted T cell fraction (not recorded which). Every receptor here comes from a female donor with ankylosing spondylitis or in good health (not recorded which). The CDR3 runs from the conserved cysteine through the conserved F or W. A D gene is named only where the DNA matches it firmly. Expanded clones get a size class; other rows say once, few or many, or leave the size out.

cdr3_length: 17; v_call: TRBV20-1; d_call: TRBD2; j_call: TRBJ2-5; clone_size: few; cdr3_nt: TGCTGTGCTAGAGATCTGTTAGCGGGGGGGCTCAAGAGGGCCCAGTACTTC; cdr3_aa: CCARDLLAGGLKRAQYF
cdr3_length: 17; v_call: TRBV12-3/TRBV12-4; d_call: .; j_call: TRBJ2-6; clone_size: .; cdr3_nt: TGTGCCAGCAGTCTCTACGGACGGAGCTCTGGGGCCAACGTCCTGACTTTC; cdr3_aa: CASSLYGRSSGANVLTF
cdr3_length: 14; v_call: TRBV20-1; d_call: TRBD2; j_call: TRBJ2-3; clone_size: many; cdr3_nt: TGCAGTGCTATGGGGCGGGGGAGCACAGATACGCAGTATTTT; cdr3_aa: CSAMGRGSTDTQYF
cdr3_length: 16; v_call: TRBV12-3/TRBV12-4; d_call: TRBD1; j_call: TRBJ2-2; clone_size: many; cdr3_nt: TGTGCCAGCAGGCAGACCGGGACAGGGGGTGGCGGGGAGCTGTTTTTT; cdr3_aa: CASRQTGTGGGGELFF
cdr3_length: 17; v_call: TRBV7-9; d_call: .; j_call: TRBJ1-1; clone_size: many; cdr3_nt: TGTGCCAGCAGCACTCCCCCTGGCCTCGTTTCCTACACTGAAGCTTTCTTT; cdr3_aa: CASSTPPGLVSYTEAFF
cdr3_length: 16; v_call: TRBV7-9; d_call: .; j_call: TRBJ2-1; clone_size: few; cdr3_nt: TGTGCCAGCAGCTTAGCGGACACCGCCTATGGAGATGAGCAGTTCTTC; cdr3_aa: CASSLADTAYGDEQFF
cdr3_length: 15; v_call: TRBV7-9; d_call: TRBD1; j_call: TRBJ1-2; clone_size: many; cdr3_nt: TGTGCCAGCAGCTTAGTTGGGACAGGGGGCTATGGCTACACCTTC; cdr3_aa: CASSLVGTGGYGYTF
cdr3_length: 19; v_call: TRBV18; d_call: TRBD1; j_call: TRBJ1-5; clone_size: .; cdr3_nt: TGTACCAGCTCAGTAAGGCACCGGGACAGGCCCAATAGCAATCAGCCCCAGCATTTT; cdr3_aa: CTSSVRHRDRPNSNQPQHF
cdr3_length: 14; v_call: TRBV20-1; d_call: .; j_call: TRBJ2-3; clone_size: .; cdr3_nt: TGCAGTGCCCGAAGGGGAGGGGGAGGGGATACGCAGTATTTT; cdr3_aa: CSARRGGGGDTQYF
cdr3_length: 13; v_call: TRBV11-1; d_call: TRBD1; j_call: TRBJ2-1; clone_size: many; cdr3_nt: TGTGCCAGCAGCCTGGCCGACAGGGGCGCGCAGTTCTTC; cdr3_aa: CASSLADRGAQFF
cdr3_length: 16; v_call: TRBV5-1; d_call: .; j_call: TRBJ1-1; clone_size: many; cdr3_nt: TGCGCCAGCAGCTTGTCGGGCAGTCCCATGAACACTGAAGCTTTCTTT; cdr3_aa: CASSLSGSPMNTEAFF
cdr3_length: 17; v_call: TRBV6-5; d_call: TRBD2; j_call: TRBJ2-2; clone_size: many; cdr3_nt: TGTGCCAGCAGTTACGCTAGCGGGGTAATCCACACCGGGGAGCTGTTTTTT; cdr3_aa: CASSYASGVIHTGELFF
cdr3_length: 14; v_call: TRBV12-3/TRBV12-4; d_call: TRBD1; j_call: TRBJ2-1; clone_size: many; cdr3_nt: TGTGCCAGCGTCCGGGACAGGGGGCCCGATGAGCAGTTCTTC; cdr3_aa: CASVRDRGPDEQFF
cdr3_length: 16; v_call: TRBV3-1; d_call: TRBD1; j_call: TRBJ1-1; clone_size: many; cdr3_nt: TGTGCCAGCAGCCAACCAGGACAGGGAGGGAACACTGAAGCTTTCTTT; cdr3_aa: CASSQPGQGGNTEAFF
cdr3_length: 15; v_call: TRBV4-2; d_call: TRBD1; j_call: TRBJ2-1; clone_size: many; cdr3_nt: TGTGCCAGCAGCCTCGGGACAGGGGCGTCCTTTGAGCAGTTCTTC; cdr3_aa: CASSLGTGASFEQFF
cdr3_length: 15; v_call: TRBV9; d_call: .; j_call: TRBJ1-6; clone_size: many; cdr3_nt: TGTGCCAGCAGCGTAGGGGCAGCCTATAATTCACCCCTCCACTTT; cdr3_aa: CASSVGAAYNSPLHF
cdr3_length: 17; v_call: TRBV3-1; d_call: TRBD1; j_call: TRBJ2-3; clone_size: many; cdr3_nt: TGTGCCAGCAGCCTGGGGGACAGGCCGAGTAGCACAGATACGCAGTATTTT; cdr3_aa: CASSLGDRPSSTDTQYF
cdr3_length: 12; v_call: TRBV6-6; d_call: .; j_call: TRBJ1-1; clone_size: many; cdr3_nt: TGTGCCAGCAGCCTCAGTTACACTGAAGCTTTCTTT; cdr3_aa: CASSLSYTEAFF
cdr3_length: 16; v_call: TRBV6-1; d_call: TRBD1; j_call: TRBJ2-7; clone_size: many; cdr3_nt: TGTGCCAGCAGGGATTCCGACAGGGGGTCTTCCTACGAGCAGTACTTC; cdr3_aa: CASRDSDRGSSYEQYF
cdr3_length: 17; v_call: TRBV5-1; d_call: TRBD2; j_call: TRBJ2-3; clone_size: many; cdr3_nt: TGCGCCAGCAGCCCGGGACTAGCGGCTTTTTACACAGATACGCAGTATTTT; cdr3_aa: CASSPGLAAFYTDTQYF
cdr3_length: 15; v_call: TRBV4-1; d_call: .; j_call: TRBJ1-4; clone_size: many; cdr3_nt: TGCGCCAGCAGCCAAGACGGACCCACTACTGAAAAACTGTTTTTT; cdr3_aa: CASSQDGPTTEKLFF
cdr3_length: 13; v_call: TRBV20-1; d_call: .; j_call: TRBJ2-7; clone_size: many; cdr3_nt: TGCAGTGCTAGCAGGGTACAGGGTTACGAGCAGTACTTC; cdr3_aa: CSASRVQGYEQYF
cdr3_length: 14; v_call: TRBV7-9; d_call: .; j_call: TRBJ2-1; clone_size: many; cdr3_nt: TGTGCCAGCAGCGCGGGCGGGACTTTCAATGAGCAGTTCTTC; cdr3_aa: CASSAGGTFNEQFF
cdr3_length: 16; v_call: TRBV5-1; d_call: .; j_call: TRBJ1-2; clone_size: many; cdr3_nt: TGCGCCAGCAGCTTTTTTGTATCGGGTACTGGTGATGGCTACACCTTC; cdr3_aa: CASSFFVSGTGDGYTF
cdr3_length: 14; v_call: TRBV7-9; d_call: .; j_call: TRBJ2-7; clone_size: few; cdr3_nt: TGTGCCAGCAAAGGACATTTTGATTCCTACGAGCAGTACTTC; cdr3_aa: CASKGHFDSYEQYF
cdr3_length: 14; v_call: TRBV9; d_call: TRBD1; j_call: TRBJ1-1; clone_size: many; cdr3_nt: TGTGCCAGCAGCGTCGGGACAGCCCACACTGAAGCTTTCTTT; cdr3_aa: CASSVGTAHTEAFF
cdr3_length: 14; v_call: TRBV20-1; d_call: .; j_call: TRBJ2-7; clone_size: many; cdr3_nt: TGCAGTGCTAGAGACAGGGGGGCCGCCTACGAGCAGTACTTC; cdr3_aa: CSARDRGAAYEQYF
cdr3_length: 18; v_call: TRBV20-1; d_call: TRBD2; j_call: TRBJ2-7; clone_size: many; cdr3_nt: TGCAGTGCTAGAGAGGGACTAGCGGGGGGGCGGAAGTACTACGAGCAGTACTTC; cdr3_aa: CSAREGLAGGRKYYEQYF
cdr3_length: 13; v_call: TRBV20-1; d_call: .; j_call: TRBJ1-1; clone_size: many; cdr3_nt: TGCAGTGCCATCGAGAGGACGAACACTGAAGCTTTCTTT; cdr3_aa: CSAIERTNTEAFF
cdr3_length: 14; v_call: TRBV28; d_call: .; j_call: TRBJ2-4; clone_size: many; cdr3_nt: TGTGCCAGCAGTTTAATAGCAGCCAAAAACATTCAGTACTTC; cdr3_aa: CASSLIAAKNIQYF
cdr3_length: 19; v_call: TRBV11-2; d_call: .; j_call: TRBJ2-3; clone_size: .; cdr3_nt: TGTGCCAGCAGCCAGCCCGCGGACTACCCCGACAAAGGGTACGATACGCAGTATTTT; cdr3_aa: CASSQPADYPDKGYDTQYF
cdr3_length: 14; v_call: TRBV18; d_call: .; j_call: TRBJ2-7; clone_size: many; cdr3_nt: TGTGCCAGCTCATCAGAGGGGGGGTTGTACGAGCAGTACTTC; cdr3_aa: CASSSEGGLYEQYF
cdr3_length: 13; v_call: TRBV12-3/TRBV12-4; d_call: .; j_call: TRBJ1-1; clone_size: many; cdr3_nt: TGTGCCAGCAGACAACAAGGGTCCCCTGAAGCTTTCTTT; cdr3_aa: CASRQQGSPEAFF
cdr3_length: 15; v_call: TRBV5-4; d_call: .; j_call: TRBJ2-7; clone_size: many; cdr3_nt: TGTGCCAGCAGCTACGGACTGGGGCGATCCTACGAGCAGTACTTC; cdr3_aa: CASSYGLGRSYEQYF
cdr3_length: 13; v_call: TRBV6-1; d_call: .; j_call: TRBJ2-7; clone_size: many; cdr3_nt: TGTGCCAGCAGGGGTCCCCCGATATACGAGCAGTACTTC; cdr3_aa: CASRGPPIYEQYF
cdr3_length: 15; v_call: TRBV20-1; d_call: TRBD2; j_call: TRBJ2-1; clone_size: many; cdr3_nt: TGCAGTGCTAGGGTAGAGGCTAGCGGCTGGGATGAGCAGTTCTTC; cdr3_aa: CSARVEASGWDEQFF
cdr3_length: 16; v_call: TRBV5-1; d_call: .; j_call: TRBJ1-1; clone_size: many; cdr3_nt: TGCGCCAGCAGCTTGGCCTATAGGGGTAGTGGCACTGAAGCTTTCTTT; cdr3_aa: CASSLAYRGSGTEAFF
cdr3_length: 15; v_call: TRBV4-1; d_call: .; j_call: TRBJ2-4; clone_size: many; cdr3_nt: TGCGCCAGCAGCCGACCGGCTCTAGCCAAAAACATTCAGTACTTC; cdr3_aa: CASSRPALAKNIQYF
cdr3_length: 14; v_call: TRBV28; d_call: TRBD1; j_call: TRBJ1-1; clone_size: few; cdr3_nt: TGTGCCACGGGGGTACAGGGGATGAACACTGAAGCTTTCTTT; cdr3_aa: CATGVQGMNTEAFF
cdr3_length: 14; v_call: TRBV12-3/TRBV12-4; d_call: TRBD1; j_call: TRBJ2-3; clone_size: many; cdr3_nt: TGTGCCAGCGCCGACAGGGGGCCGAGAGATACGCAGTATTTT; cdr3_aa: CASADRGPRDTQYF